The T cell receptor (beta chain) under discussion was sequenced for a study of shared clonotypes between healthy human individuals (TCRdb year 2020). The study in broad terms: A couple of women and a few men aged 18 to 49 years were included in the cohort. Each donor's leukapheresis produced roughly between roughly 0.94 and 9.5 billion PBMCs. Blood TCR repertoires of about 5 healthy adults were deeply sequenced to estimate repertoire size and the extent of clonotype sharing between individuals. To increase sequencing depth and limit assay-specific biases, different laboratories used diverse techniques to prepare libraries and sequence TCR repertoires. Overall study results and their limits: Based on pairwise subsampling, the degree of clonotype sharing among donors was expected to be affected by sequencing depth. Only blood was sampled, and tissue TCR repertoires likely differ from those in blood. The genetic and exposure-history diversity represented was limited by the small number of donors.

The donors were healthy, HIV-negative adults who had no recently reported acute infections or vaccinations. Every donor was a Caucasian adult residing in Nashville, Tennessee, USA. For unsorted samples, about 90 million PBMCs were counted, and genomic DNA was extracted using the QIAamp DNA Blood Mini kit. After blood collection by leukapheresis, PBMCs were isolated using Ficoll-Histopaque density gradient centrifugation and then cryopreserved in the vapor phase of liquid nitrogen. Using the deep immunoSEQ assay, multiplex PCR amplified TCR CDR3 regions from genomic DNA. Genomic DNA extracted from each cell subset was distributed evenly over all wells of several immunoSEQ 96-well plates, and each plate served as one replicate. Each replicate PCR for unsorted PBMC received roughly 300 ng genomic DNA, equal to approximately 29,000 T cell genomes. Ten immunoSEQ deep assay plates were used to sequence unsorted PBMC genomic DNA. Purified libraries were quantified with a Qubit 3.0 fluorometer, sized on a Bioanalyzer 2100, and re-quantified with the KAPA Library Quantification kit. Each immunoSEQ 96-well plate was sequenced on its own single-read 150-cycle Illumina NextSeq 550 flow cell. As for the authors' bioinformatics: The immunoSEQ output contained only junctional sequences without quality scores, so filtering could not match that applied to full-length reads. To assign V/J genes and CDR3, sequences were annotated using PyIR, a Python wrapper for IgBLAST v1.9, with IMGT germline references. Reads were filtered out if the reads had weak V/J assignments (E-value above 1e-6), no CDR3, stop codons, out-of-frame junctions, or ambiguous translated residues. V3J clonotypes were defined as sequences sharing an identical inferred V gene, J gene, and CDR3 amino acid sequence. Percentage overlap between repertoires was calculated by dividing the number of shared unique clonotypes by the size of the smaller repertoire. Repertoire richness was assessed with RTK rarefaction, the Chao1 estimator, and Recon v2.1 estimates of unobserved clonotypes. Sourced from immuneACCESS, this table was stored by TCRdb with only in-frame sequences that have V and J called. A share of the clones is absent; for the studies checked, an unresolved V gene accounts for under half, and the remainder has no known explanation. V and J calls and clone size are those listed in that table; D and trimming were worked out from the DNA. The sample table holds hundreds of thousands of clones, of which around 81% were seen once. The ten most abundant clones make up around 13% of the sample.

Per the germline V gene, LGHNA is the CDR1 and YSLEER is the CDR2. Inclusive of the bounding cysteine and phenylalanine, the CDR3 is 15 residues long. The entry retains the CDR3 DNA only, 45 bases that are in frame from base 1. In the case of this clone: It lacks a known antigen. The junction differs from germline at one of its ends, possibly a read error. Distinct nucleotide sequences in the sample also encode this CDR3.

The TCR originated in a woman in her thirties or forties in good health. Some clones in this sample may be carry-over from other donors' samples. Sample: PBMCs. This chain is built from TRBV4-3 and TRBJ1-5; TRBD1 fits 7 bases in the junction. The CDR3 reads CASSQDDLGGQPQHF. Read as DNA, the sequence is TGCGCCAGCAGCCAAGATGACTTAGGGGGACAGCCACAGCATTTT.